This TCR beta chain was recorded in a study of lymphopenia after photon versus proton radiotherapy. Method: immunoSEQ multiplex PCR; TCRdb's copy keeps in-frame clones and lacks some. The data contain over 30,000 clones, 84% of them singletons. The clonotype comes from a woman between 70 and 85 years old with pancreatic cancer. This sample comprised peripheral blood, obtained from a patient treated with proton-based radiotherapy.

The CDR3 spells CASSREGAGELFF. As DNA, the CDR3 is TGCGCCAGCAGCCGAGAAGGTGCCGGGGAGCTGTTTTTT. The chain has TRBV5-1 and TRBJ2-2; no clear D. CDR3 length: 13 residues. Germline assignment: CDR1 SGHRS and CDR2 YFSETQ. V lost 4 bases to trimming and J lost 6 bases, with 10 bases between them. Variable domain in full (rest from reference TRBV5-1 and TRBJ2-2): KAGVTQTPRYLIKTRGQQVTLSCSPISGHRSVSWYQQTPGQGLQFLFEYFSETQRNKGNFPGRFSGRQFSNSRSEMNVSTLELGDSALYLCASSREGAGELFFGEGSRLTVL.